This T cell receptor beta chain was identified in a study of vaccination and CD4 T cells after COVID-19. Looking at the study overall: Convalescent individuals numbered four females and six males, two being Hispanic. Participants got two doses of BNT162b2 or mRNA-1273 vaccine. Sampling post-COVID took place a median about 95 days after diagnosis (range 35 to 161). Each of the control cultures got a CEFX pool, an HIV-1 Nef pool, or no peptide.

In germline, CDR1 is MNHNS, CDR2 SASEGT. V shed 6 bases and J 1 base; nucleotides not matched to a gene: 7. The CDR3 is 15 amino acids. As to this clonotype: What it recognizes is unknown.

Treatment indicated: roughly ten-day PBMC culture with coronavirus spike peptide pools or control peptides (ViraFEST assay). CD4+ T-cell collection from the unexposed donor predated the COVID-19 pandemic (2011-2018). Cultured CD4+ T-cell DNA underwent Oncomine TCR Beta short-read sequencing. In this case, cultured CD4+ T cells provided the extracted genomic DNA. TCRdb processed the PCR reads anew with MiXCR; each CDR3 protein has one entry. The sample carries 7,500 to 10,000 distinct CDR3 sequences, about 32% recorded once. The receptor was derived from a human donor in good health. Sequenced: CD4+ T cells from blood, cultured in vitro. V gene TRBV6-1 combines with J gene TRBJ1-1, with TRBD1 matching 8 bases. CDR3 sequence reads: CASRETGGRNTEAFF. CDR3 DNA sequence: TGTGCCAGCAGAGAAACAGGGGGAAGGAACACTGAAGCTTTCTTT.